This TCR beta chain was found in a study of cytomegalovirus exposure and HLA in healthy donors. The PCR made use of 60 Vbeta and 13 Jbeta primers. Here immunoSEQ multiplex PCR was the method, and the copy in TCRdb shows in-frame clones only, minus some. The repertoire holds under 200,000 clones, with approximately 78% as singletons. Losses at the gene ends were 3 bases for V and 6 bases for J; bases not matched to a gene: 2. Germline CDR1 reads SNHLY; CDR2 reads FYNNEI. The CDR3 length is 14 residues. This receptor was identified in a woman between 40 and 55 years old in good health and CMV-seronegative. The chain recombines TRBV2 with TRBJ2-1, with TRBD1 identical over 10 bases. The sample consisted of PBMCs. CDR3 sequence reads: CASSEGQGSNEQFF. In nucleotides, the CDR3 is TGTGCCAGCAGTGAGGGACAGGGGTCCAATGAGCAGTTCTTC.